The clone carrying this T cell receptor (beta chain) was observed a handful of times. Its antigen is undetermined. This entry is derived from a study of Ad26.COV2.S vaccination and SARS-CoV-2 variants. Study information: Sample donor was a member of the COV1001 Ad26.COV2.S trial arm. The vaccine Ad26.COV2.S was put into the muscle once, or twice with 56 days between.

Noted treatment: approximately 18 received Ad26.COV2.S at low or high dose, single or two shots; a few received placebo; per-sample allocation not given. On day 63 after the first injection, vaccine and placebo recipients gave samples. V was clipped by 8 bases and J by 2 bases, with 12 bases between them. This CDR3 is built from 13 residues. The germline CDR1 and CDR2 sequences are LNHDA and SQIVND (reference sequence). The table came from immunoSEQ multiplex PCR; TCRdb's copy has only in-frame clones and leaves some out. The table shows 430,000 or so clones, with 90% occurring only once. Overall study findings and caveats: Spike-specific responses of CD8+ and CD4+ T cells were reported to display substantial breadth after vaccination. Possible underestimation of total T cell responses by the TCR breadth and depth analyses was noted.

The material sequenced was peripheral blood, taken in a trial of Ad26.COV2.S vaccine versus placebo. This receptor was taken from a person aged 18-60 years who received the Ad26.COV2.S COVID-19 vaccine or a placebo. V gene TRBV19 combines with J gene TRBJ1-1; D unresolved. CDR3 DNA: TGTGCCAGTTCATCGGGAGGAAACACTGAAGCTTTCTTT. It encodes CASSSGGNTEAFF.